The 21 T cell receptor beta chains below come from one sample, sequenced in a study of CD8 T cells in Susac syndrome (dated by TCRdb to about 2019). The library was produced with the immunoSEQ multiplex PCR assay. RNA was extracted using the RNeasy kit, and roughly 0.5 to 1 microgram was reverse transcribed with random hexamers. The raw public reads went through TCRdb reprocessing: fastp at Q25, MiXCR clone calling, in-frame beta chains kept. For every CDR3 protein sequence, its rows merge into one entry that carries the most common genes and DNA. The sample data list about 290,000 distinct CDR3 sequences, and over 75% of these were observed just once. The ten largest clonotypes hold 0.21% of the sample. Sequences were obtained from CD8+ T cells from PBMCs. The receptors here all came from a human donor with multiple sclerosis.

The chain links TRBV9 to TRBJ2-1; possibly TRBD1 or TRBD2 for D (5 bases each). Trimming stripped 4 bases from V and 4 bases from J, with 15 bases between. Germline V gene sequence: CDR1 SGDLS, CDR2 YYNGEE. CDR3 length: 15 residues. The CDR3 nucleotides read TGTGCCAGCAGCAGCCGGGACGCCCCTTACAATGAGCAGTTCTTC. This sequence encodes CASSSRDAPYNEQFF.

The chain is built from TRBV5-4 and TRBJ1-1; 8 bases map to TRBD1. The CDR3 extends over 17 amino acids. V was clipped by 4 bases and J by 3 bases; unmatched bases: 14. In germline, CDR1 is SGHNT, CDR2 YYREEE (reference sequence). The CDR3 DNA is TGTGCCAGCAGCCGTTCTCCCGGGACAGGCGTACACACTGAAGCTTTCTTT. The encoded protein is CASSRSPGTGVHTEAFF.

The rearrangement uses TRBV27 and TRBJ2-7; TRBD2 matches at 9 bases. CDR1 MNHEY and CDR2 SMNVEV come from the germline V gene (reference sequence). Losses at the gene ends were 7 bases for V and 0 bases for J; bases not matched to a gene: 7. The CDR3 is made up of 15 amino acids. CDR3 amino acids: CASTVLAGTSYEQYF. CDR3 DNA sequence: TGTGCCAGCACCGTGCTAGCGGGGACCTCCTACGAGCAGTACTTC.

The chain employs TRBV27 and TRBJ2-7; D uncertain. CDR1 and CDR2 (germline): MNHEY, SMNVEV (reference sequence). With 5 bases removed from V and 3 bases from J, the gap between germline ends came to 14 bases. This CDR3 has 14 amino acids. CDR3 nucleotide sequence: TGTGCCAGCAGTCCCATAGGTGGGGACTACGAGCAGTACTTC. Its protein is CASSPIGGDYEQYF.

In this sample, this clonotype turned up once. The chain uses TRBV28 and TRBJ1-2; weak D call: TRBD1 (5 bases). V dropped 3 bases and J dropped 6 bases, with 11 bases sitting between them. The CDR3 contains 13 residues. CDR1 is MDHEN and CDR2 is SYDVKM in the germline V gene. The CDR3 nucleotides are TGTGCCAGCAGTTTTGCGGGACGGGATGGCTACACCTTC. This sequence encodes CASSFAGRDGYTF.

The chain employs TRBV5-6 and TRBJ2-7; no clear D. The V and J ends lost 1 base and 7 bases respectively, with 15 bases between them. Germline CDR1 SGHDT, CDR2 YYEEEE. The CDR3 loop spans 14 amino acids. Here the CDR3 DNA reads TGTGCCAGCAGCTTGTGGCAGTCTACGAGGGAGCAGTACTTC. It codes for CASSLWQSTREQYF.

The chain couples TRBV4-3 to TRBJ2-2; the D is unclear. The CDR3 totals 15 residues. Trimming cost V 4 bases and J 4 bases, with 13 bases left between them. Germline V gene lookup returns CDR1 LGHNA and CDR2 YSLEER. The CDR3 protein is CASSPGYSSTGELFF. CDR3 nucleotide sequence: TGCGCCAGCAGCCCCGGCTACAGCTCCACCGGGGAGCTGTTTTTT.

The rearrangement links TRBV6-5 to TRBJ1-4; 10 bases match TRBD1. With 7 bases clipped from V and 8 bases from J, the junction kept 10 bases outside the gene matches. This CDR3 has 15 amino acids. Germline-derived CDR1 and CDR2 are MNHEY and SVGAGI. DNA for the CDR3: TGTGCCAGCAAGCCCTTGACAGGGGGCCTGGAAAAACTGTTTTTT. This codes for CASKPLTGGLEKLFF.

CDR3 DNA sequence: TGTGCCACCGGACTAGCGGGATCCGGAGCCAAAAACATTCAGTACTTC. This translates into CATGLAGSGAKNIQYF. The chain couples TRBV28 to TRBJ2-4; 12 nucleotides align to TRBD2. Trimming at V came to 10 bases and at J to 0 bases, leaving 7 bases not matched to a gene. Germline assignment: CDR1 MDHEN and CDR2 SYDVKM. The CDR3 is made up of 16 amino acids.

V is TRBV30 and J is TRBJ2-7; D is undetermined. CDR1 is GTSNPN and CDR2 is SVGIG in the germline V gene (reference sequence). The V end lost 0 bases, the J end lost 3 bases, and 9 bases lay between the germline ends. This CDR3 is built from 13 residues. In nucleotides, the CDR3 is TGTGCCTGGAGTGTAGCTGGTTACTACGAGCAGTACTTC. The encoded protein is CAWSVAGYYEQYF.

The chain carries TRBV7-9 and TRBJ2-1, with unresolved D. Germline lookup yields CDR1 SEHNR and CDR2 FQNEAQ (reference sequence). The V gene lost 2 bases and the J gene lost 2 bases, with 4 bases spanning the gap. This CDR3 is 13 amino acids long. CDR3 region: CASSLPAYNEQFF. The CDR3 DNA follows: TGTGCCAGCAGCTTACCAGCCTACAATGAGCAGTTCTTC.

The rearrangement joins TRBV28 to TRBJ1-5; 8 bases line up with TRBD1. V shed 2 bases and J 7 bases; nucleotides not matched to a gene: 7. Germline V lookup: CDR1 MDHEN, CDR2 SYDVKM. The CDR3 is 15 amino acids. The CDR3 region is CASSLLGTGDQPQHF. The CDR3 DNA follows: TGTGCCAGCAGTTTACTTGGGACAGGAGACCAGCCCCAGCATTTT.

This rearrangement joins TRBV7-9 to TRBJ2-7; 10 bases agree with TRBD2. CDR3 length: 15 residues. Germline CDR1 SEHNR, CDR2 FQNEAQ (reference sequence). Trimming at V came to 4 bases and at J to 1 base, leaving 4 bases not matched to a gene. The DNA of the CDR3 is TGTGCCAGCAGCTCCGGACTAGCGGTTTCCTACGAGCAGTACTTC. This gives the protein CASSSGLAVSYEQYF. Using reference TRBV7-9 and TRBJ2-7 for the parts outside the CDR3, the full variable domain is DTGVSQNPRHKITKRGQNVTFRCDPISEHNRLYWYRQTLGQGPEFLTYFQNEAQLEKSRLLSDRFSAERPKGSFSTLEIQRTEQGDSAMYLCASSSGLAVSYEQYFGPGTRLTVT.

V and J are TRBV7-9 and TRBJ2-1; 8 positions match TRBD2. CDR1 is SEHNR, CDR2 FQNEAQ, per germline (reference sequence). CDR3 length equals 17 residues. Trimming cost V 2 bases and J 0 bases; bases outside gene matches: 6. For the CDR3, the DNA is TGTGCCAGCAGCTTATTGATAGCGGGGAGCTCCTACAATGAGCAGTTCTTC. Amino acids: CASSLLIAGSSYNEQFF.

This rearrangement joins TRBV5-4 to TRBJ1-4; D gene ambiguous. Trimming stripped 0 bases from V and 7 bases from J, with 4 bases between. Germline CDR1 and CDR2: SGHNT and YYREEE (reference sequence). The CDR3 sequence is 12 residues long. CDR3 protein: CASSLAGEKLFF. In DNA, the CDR3 is TGTGCCAGCAGCTTGGCCGGTGAAAAACTGTTTTTT.

The chain recombines TRBV10-1 with TRBJ2-1; TRBD2 agrees at 9 bases. Germline CDR1 WNHNN, CDR2 SYGVQD (reference sequence). With 7 bases clipped from V and 0 bases from J, the junction kept 7 bases outside the gene matches. This CDR3 contains 16 residues. The CDR3, as DNA: TGCGCCAGCAATAATAGCGGGAGAAGCTCCTACAATGAGCAGTTCTTC. Amino acids: CASNNSGRSSYNEQFF.

The chain links TRBV18 to TRBJ2-1; 10 nucleotides agree with TRBD1. Losses at the gene ends were 6 bases for V and 3 bases for J; bases not matched to a gene: 2. CDR1 and CDR2 from the germline V gene are KGHSH and LQKENI. This CDR3 region has 14 residues. The CDR3 DNA reads as TGTGCCAGCTCTTGGACAGGGGGCTACAATGAGCAGTTCTTC. This translates into CASSWTGGYNEQFF.

The genes are TRBV5-1 and TRBJ2-1; TRBD2 aligns across 10 bases. The V gene end was trimmed by 3 bases and the J gene end by 2 bases; junction bases not matched to a gene: 5. The CDR3 is made up of 16 amino acids. Germline CDR1 and CDR2: SGHRS and YFSETQ. Written as DNA, the CDR3 is TGCGCCAGCAGCTCGGGGACTAGCGCCACCTACAATGAGCAGTTCTTC. Protein product: CASSSGTSATYNEQFF.

The chain uses TRBV29-1 and TRBJ2-7; D ambiguous. The CDR3 is 13 amino acids. Germline CDR1 is SQVTM and CDR2 is ANQGSEA. V lost 2 bases, J lost 3 bases, and 11 bases lay in between. The CDR3 DNA reads TGCAGCGTTGAAATGGATACCGACTACGAGCAGTACTTC. Translated, it gives CSVEMDTDYEQYF.

This chain uses TRBV7-6 with TRBJ2-1; 10 nucleotides align to TRBD2. J was trimmed by 12 bases and V by 0 bases; bases with no gene match: 14. This CDR3 spans 17 amino acids. Germline V gene lookup returns CDR1 SGHVS and CDR2 FNYEAQ. The DNA for the CDR3 is TGTGCCAGCAGCTTAGCTGCGGTAGCGGGAGGCCTATCAGGGCAGTTCTTC. Amino acids: CASSLAAVAGGLSGQFF.

The chain uses TRBV15 and TRBJ1-1, with D maybe TRBD1 (5 bases). Trimming removed 3 bases at V and 5 bases at J, with 10 bases between. CDR1 and CDR2 from the germline V gene are LNHNV and YYDKDF (reference sequence). This CDR3 has 13 amino acids. CDR3 sequence reads: CATSRQGRTEAFF. The DNA of the CDR3 is TGTGCCACCAGCAGGCAGGGTAGGACTGAAGCTTTCTTT.